A selection of T cell receptor beta chains follows, all from one sample in a study of T cells after yellow fever vaccination. TCRdb recomputed calls from the 5' RACE reads with MiXCR, one row per CDR3 protein. The table has roughly 120,000 distinct CDR3 sequences, 7.5% to 9.5% seen once; the top ten hold roughly 27%. The sample here was CD8+ T cells sorted from PBMCs, taken 45 days after the yellow fever booster vaccination. The receptors originated from a man aged 30 to 45 who received the YFV17D yellow fever vaccine. The CDR3 runs from the conserved cysteine through the conserved F or W. A D gene is named only where the DNA matches it firmly. Clone size is shown for a subset of rows, as once, few, many or a class of expanded clone.

CDR3nt	CDR3aa	abundance	v_gene	j_gene	d_gene
TGTGCCAGCAGCTTAGAAGAATACTATGGCTACACCTTC	CASSLEEYYGYTF	few	TRBV7-9	TRBJ1-2	-
TGTGCCAGCAGTTTATCAGAGGGACAGCAGTATTTT	CASSLSEGQQYF	many	TRBV7-9	TRBJ2-3	-
TGTGCCAGCAGTACAGGGATGTGGGAGACCCAGTACTTC	CASSTGMWETQYF	-	TRBV6-2/TRBV6-3	TRBJ2-5	-
TGTGCCAGCAGTCCCGGGAGTATCGATGAGCAGTTCTTC	CASSPGSIDEQFF	few	TRBV12-3/TRBV12-4	TRBJ2-1	-
TGTGCCAGCAACCCCCTACCCCATACAGGTGTCGCAGGAGAAAAACTGTTTTTT	CASNPLPHTGVAGEKLFF	many	TRBV28	TRBJ1-4	-
TGCAGTGCTAGAGCGCCAGCGGGAGAGTATCCAGATACGCAGTATTTT	CSARAPAGEYPDTQYF	many	TRBV20-1	TRBJ2-3	TRBD2
TGTGCCAGCAGTTGGGCTAGCGGGAGGGCCTACAATGAGCAGTTCTTC	CASSWASGRAYNEQFF	few	TRBV28	TRBJ2-1	TRBD2
TGTGCCAGCAGCGCCCCCGGGGTCGGTAGCGGGAGTCCTACCGGGGAGCTGTTTTTT	CASSAPGVGSGSPTGELFF	-	TRBV11-1	TRBJ2-2	TRBD2
TGTGCCAGCGCTATAGGGGCTAGTGAGCAGTTCTTC	CASAIGASEQFF	many	TRBV7-9	TRBJ2-1	-
TGTGCCACCAGTGGGTCGCCAGGGAGGCCTTACGAGCAGTACTTC	CATSGSPGRPYEQYF	many	TRBV24-1	TRBJ2-7	-
TGTGCCAGCACCTCACTGAGGGAGCAGTTCTTC	CASTSLREQFF	-	TRBV12-3/TRBV12-4	TRBJ2-1	-
TGTGCCAGCAGCGGTTCCAGAGTTGGCGGGAGGCCGGAGACCCAGTACTTC	CASSGSRVGGRPETQYF	-	TRBV7-2	TRBJ2-5	TRBD2
TGTGCCACCAGCATCCTCAGAGGGGAAGAGACCCAGTACTTC	CATSILRGEETQYF	many	TRBV15	TRBJ2-5	-
TGCAGTGCAGTCCCGGGGACAGGGGGATACGAGCAGTACTTC	CSAVPGTGGYEQYF	many	TRBV20-1	TRBJ2-7	TRBD1
TGCGCCAGCAGCCAGGAATTTCCGGGACAGGGGGTGTTGGACACCGGGGAGCTGTTTTTT	CASSQEFPGQGVLDTGELFF	many	TRBV4-3	TRBJ2-2	TRBD1
TGTGCCAGCAGCTTGGACCACACTACCCAGACTGCCTACGAGCAGTACTTC	CASSLDHTTQTAYEQYF	few	TRBV5-5	TRBJ2-7	-